This T cell receptor (beta chain) was identified during a study of technical replicates of blood from a handful of donors. The CDR3 is made up of 16 amino acids. Germline-derived CDR1 and CDR2 are MGHRA and YSYEKL. The ends lost 0 bases at V and 4 bases at J; junction bases unmatched: 5. Repertoires were generated with immunoSEQ multiplex PCR, while TCRdb's copy carries only in-frame clones and drops some. This table has 65,000 to 95,000 clones, 85% to 95% appearing once. This chain connects TRBV4-1 to TRBJ1-2, with 10 bases aligning to TRBD1. The source of this sequence is a human donor in good health. The sequencing sample was made of T cells isolated from PBMCs. In DNA, the CDR3 is TGCGCCAGCAGCCAAGATGGGGACAGGGGCGGCTATGGCTACACCTTC. As protein: CASSQDGDRGGYGYTF.